This TCR beta chain was sequenced for a study of blood T cells in healthy people across ages. Next came a second PCR, run for about 7 to 12 cycles, which used a sample-barcoded 5' primer along with a J-beta primer mix. A template-switch adaptor containing 12 random nucleotides labeled each cDNA molecule. MiXCR, applied by TCRdb to the 5' RACE reads, yields one record per CDR3 protein. The sample contains 550,000 to 600,000 distinct CDR3 sequences, under 55% of which appear only once. The germline V and J ends were trimmed by 3 bases and 0 bases, with 16 bases remaining between them. Germline values: CDR1 LGHDT, CDR2 YNNKEL (reference sequence). There are 17 residues in the CDR3. Isolation per sample recovered at least 7 million PBMCs. General study results and limits: Unsorted PBMC input precluded a conclusive naive versus antigen-experienced comparison.

The sample holds a few counts of this clonotype. The antigen remains undetermined. The origin of this receptor is a man aged 80 or over in good health. Sequenced: blood. The rearrangement joins TRBV3-1 to TRBJ2-3, with a weak D call TRBD2 (5 bases). CDR3 sequence (DNA): TGTGCCAGCAGCCATCAACGGACTGAAAAAAGCACAGATACGCAGTATTTT. This sequence encodes CASSHQRTEKSTDTQYF.